One T cell receptor beta chain is described in this entry. Authors' processing steps: Estimates of nucleated cell counts were drawn from the amplification of reference gene primers. Sequencing used immunoSEQ multiplex PCR; TCRdb keeps in-frame clones, though not all of them. V and J calls and clone size are as listed in that table; D and trimming were resolved from the DNA. The sample holds about 260,000 clones, 86% seen once. The data were taken from a study of blood T cell repertoires in COVID-19. On the study more broadly: Samples of COVID-19 (acute and convalescent) were obtained from the United States, Italy and Spain. The analysed material was cDNA or gDNA that came from T cells, B-cell-depleted T cells, or PBMCs.

J was trimmed by 7 bases and V by 1 base; bases with no gene match: 3. Looked up from germline, CDR1 is SEHNR and CDR2 is FQNEAQ (reference sequence). The CDR3 extends over 13 amino acids. The sequence came from a man aged 25 to 45 with active or convalescent COVID-19. What was sequenced was peripheral blood. The V gene is TRBV7-9, the J gene TRBJ2-7; 8 bases fit TRBD2. CDR3 nucleotide sequence: TGTGCCAGCAGCTTAGGTGCTAGCGGGGAGCAGTACTTC. It is translated as CASSLGASGEQYF.